The TCR beta chain described here comes from a study of glioma-infiltrating T cells after dendritic cell vaccination. Study-wide context: Treatment, given 2003 to 2012, was autologous tumor lysate-pulsed dendritic cell vaccination.

J gave up 2 bases and V 6 bases, and 6 bases lay outside the gene matches. Germline values: CDR1 MNHEY, CDR2 SVGAGI. The CDR3 extends over 14 amino acids. Clones were sequenced by immunoSEQ multiplex PCR, and TCRdb holds only the in-frame ones, with some missing. The sample includes around 97,000 clones, roughly 79% of them seen just once. The sequences come from blood, collected before dendritic cell vaccination. The origin of this receptor is a human donor with glioblastoma. This chain links TRBV6-5 with TRBJ2-7; 8 nucleotides match TRBD2. The CDR3 DNA reads as TGTGCCAGCAGCCAAAACGGGGGGGCCTACGAGCAGTACTTC. Translated, it gives CASSQNGGAYEQYF.